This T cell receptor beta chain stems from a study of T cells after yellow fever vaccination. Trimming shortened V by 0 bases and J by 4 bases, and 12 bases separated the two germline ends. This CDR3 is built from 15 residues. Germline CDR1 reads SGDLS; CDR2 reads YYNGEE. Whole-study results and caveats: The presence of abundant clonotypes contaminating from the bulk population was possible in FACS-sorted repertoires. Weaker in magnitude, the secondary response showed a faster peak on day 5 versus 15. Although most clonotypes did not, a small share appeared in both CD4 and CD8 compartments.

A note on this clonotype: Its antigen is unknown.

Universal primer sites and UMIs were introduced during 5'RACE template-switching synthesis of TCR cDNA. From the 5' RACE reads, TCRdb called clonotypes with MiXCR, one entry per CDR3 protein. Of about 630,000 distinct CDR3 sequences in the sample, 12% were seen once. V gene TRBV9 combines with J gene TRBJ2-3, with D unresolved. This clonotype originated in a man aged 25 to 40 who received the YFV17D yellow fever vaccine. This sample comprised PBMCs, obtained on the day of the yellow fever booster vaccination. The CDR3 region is CASSVEGSMADTQYF. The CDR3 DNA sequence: TGTGCCAGCAGCGTAGAAGGAAGCATGGCAGATACGCAGTATTTT.